A selection of T cell receptor beta chains follows, all from one sample in a study of blood T cell repertoires in COVID-19. Profiling relied on immunoSEQ multiplex PCR, and the TCRdb table lists in-frame clones only, not all of them. The repertoire holds 200,000 to 300,000 clones, with over 70% as singletons. Sequencing was performed on peripheral blood. All receptors come from a woman aged 40 to 50 who had recovered from COVID-19. The CDR3 runs from the conserved cysteine through the conserved F or W.

V gene	J gene	CDR3 protein
TRBV6-5	TRBJ2-2	CASSEGGRRGELFF
TRBV6-5	TRBJ1-6	CASSLDRPYNSPLHF
TRBV4-3	TRBJ2-2	CASSQDSGRKSTGELFF
TRBV5-1	TRBJ2-3	CASMDGRGADTQYF
TRBV29-1	TRBJ1-2	CSVEDLGQVNYGYTF
TRBV6-2/TRBV6-3	TRBJ1-1	CASSYSRPRRLF
TRBV6-2/TRBV6-3	TRBJ2-7	CASSPTEEPRNPHEQYF
TRBV7-7	TRBJ2-7	CASSLGTSLSYEQYF
TRBV19	TRBJ2-7	CASSISQTGYHEQYF
TRBV6-5	TRBJ1-1	CATERVGTEAFF
TRBV7-2	TRBJ2-5	CASSVRVQETQYF
TRBV6-5	TRBJ2-3	CASSYAETPGTQYF
TRBV21-1	TRBJ2-7	CASSKPGTTYEQYF
TRBV7-6	TRBJ2-2	CASSLALGLPIGELFF
TRBV7-8	TRBJ1-6	CASSSGQGARNSHNSPLHF
TRBV7-2	TRBJ1-4	CASSLGRGEKLFF
TRBV20-1	TRBJ2-3	CSASTARGYTDTQYF
TRBV7-8	TRBJ1-6	CASSSLYNSPLHF
TRBV7-2	TRBJ1-5	CASSLVSQGNQPQHF
TRBV19	TRBJ1-2	CASSIGPVSYGYTF
TRBV9	TRBJ2-7	CASSVGPGSTDEQYF
TRBV3-1/TRBV3-2	TRBJ2-5	CASSQERTGGAETQYF
TRBV12-3/TRBV12-4	TRBJ1-1	CASSRRQLAFF
TRBV12-3/TRBV12-4	TRBJ2-1	CASTDSNYNEQFF
TRBV19	TRBJ1-2	CASSTREFGGYTF
TRBV3-1/TRBV3-2	TRBJ2-7	CASSHEDRGRVGWRREQYF
TRBV5-5	TRBJ2-1	CASSPDSNEQFF
TRBV24-1	TRBJ2-3	CATSGRGSTDTQYF
TRBV3-1/TRBV3-2	TRBJ1-5	CASSQGVVQGEQPQHF
TRBV5-8	TRBJ1-2	CASSPWTRDHGYTF
TRBV7-4	TRBJ1-6	CASSSHKGQRTYNSPLHF
TRBV20-1	TRBJ2-5	CSGWGEETQYF
TRBV7-2	TRBJ1-2	CASSSYKGVGYTF
TRBV7-2	TRBJ2-7	CASSFWGQAYEQYF
TRBV7-9	TRBJ1-4	CASSLVVGFTNEKLFF
TRBV3-1/TRBV3-2	TRBJ1-4	CASSPQGSAEKLFF
TRBV5-6	TRBJ2-7	CASSRLAGPYEQYF
TRBV6-5	TRBJ1-1	CASSYDRAGTEAFF
TRBV5-4	TRBJ2-1	CASTGGSGGRYNEQFF
TRBV4-1	TRBJ1-4	CASSQDLETGNEKLFF
TRBV5-1	TRBJ1-1	CASSLNGYTEAFF
TRBV6-1	TRBJ2-5	CASSALPGQGQETQYF
TRBV2	TRBJ2-5	CASSVGEETQYF
TRBV7-4	TRBJ1-1	CASSLNCPEIYMNTEAFF
TRBV6-6	TRBJ2-7	CASKGGGATYEQYF
TRBV25-1	TRBJ2-2	CASSPLGGQGNTGELFF
TRBV6-5	TRBJ1-3	CASGGRGQANTIYF
TRBV6-5	TRBJ1-5	CASSLLGQGNQPQHF
TRBV21-1	TRBJ1-3	CASSKPTDRGRNTIYF
TRBV6-5	TRBJ1-1	CASSYTSGNTEAFF
TRBV5-1	TRBJ2-7	CASSLGRTANGYEQYF
TRBV5-1	TRBJ2-5	CASSPGLVQETQYF
TRBV5-6	TRBJ2-1	CASSLGLAGGLDEQFF
TRBV30	TRBJ2-1	CAWIWGPNYNEQFF